Listed below are T cell receptor beta chains from one sample, sequenced in a study of post-analysis software for immune sequencing data. TCRdb re-analysed the PCR reads in MiXCR, keeping a single row per CDR3 protein. The sample holds under 200,000 distinct CDR3 sequences, under 40% seen once. Specimen: blood, collected after autologous hematopoietic stem cell transplantation. Source of these receptors: a girl between 5 and 17 years old with multiple sclerosis. Each CDR3 is given with its conserved first and last residue. The D gene is left open where the match is weak. Where a row states a size, it is once, few, many or the class of an expanded clone; other rows omit it.

D: TRBD2
length: 16
size: .
V: TRBV9
J: TRBJ2-3
CDR3: CASSFPLAGGADTQYF
DNA: TGTGCCAGCAGCTTCCCTCTAGCGGGAGGAGCAGATACGCAGTATTTT

D: TRBD2
length: 15
size: medium-sized
V: TRBV20-1
J: TRBJ2-5
CDR3: CSASVDSGTQETQYF
DNA: TGCAGTGCTAGTGTGGATAGCGGGACCCAAGAGACCCAGTACTTC

D: .
length: 13
size: .
V: TRBV20-1
J: TRBJ1-4
CDR3: CSVRQGTNEKLFF
DNA: TGCAGTGTACGGCAGGGAACTAATGAAAAACTGTTTTTT

D: .
length: 14
size: once
V: TRBV4-1
J: TRBJ1-1
CDR3: CASSQVEGSTEAFF
DNA: TGCGCCAGCAGCCAAGTAGAAGGGAGCACTGAAGCTTTCTTT

D: .
length: 12
size: few
V: TRBV20-1
J: TRBJ1-2
CDR3: CSARDPRDGYTF
DNA: TGCAGTGCTAGAGATCCCAGGGATGGCTACACCTTC

D: TRBD1
length: 15
size: once
V: TRBV7-9
J: TRBJ2-7
CDR3: CASSVEGTGSYEQYF
DNA: TGTGCCAGCAGCGTGGAGGGGACAGGGAGCTACGAGCAGTACTTC

D: .
length: 13
size: .
V: TRBV15
J: TRBJ2-1
CDR3: CATSRDGGNEQFF
DNA: TGTGCCACCAGCAGGGATGGGGGGAATGAGCAGTTCTTC

D: .
length: 13
size: .
V: TRBV11-1
J: TRBJ2-5
CDR3: CASSHPGGEVQYF
DNA: TGTGCCAGCAGCCACCCGGGTGGCGAGGTCCAGTACTTC

D: TRBD2
length: 14
size: many
V: TRBV5-6
J: TRBJ2-7
CDR3: CASSYPGLASEQYF
DNA: TGTGCCAGCAGCTATCCGGGACTAGCCTCCGAGCAGTACTTC

D: TRBD1
length: 15
size: .
V: TRBV15
J: TRBJ2-7
CDR3: CATSSEGQGAHEQYF
DNA: TGTGCCACCAGCAGTGAGGGACAGGGGGCCCACGAGCAGTACTTC

D: TRBD2
length: 17
size: many
V: TRBV12-3/TRBV12-4
J: TRBJ2-1
CDR3: CASSLVVGLAGVYEQFF
DNA: TGTGCCAGCAGTTTAGTGGTTGGGCTAGCGGGAGTCTATGAGCAGTTCTTC

D: .
length: 15
size: few
V: TRBV5-5
J: TRBJ1-2
CDR3: CASSLGLGSLYGYTF
DNA: TGTGCCAGCAGCTTGGGGCTTGGCAGCCTCTATGGCTACACCTTC

D: .
length: 13
size: .
V: TRBV20-1
J: TRBJ1-5
CDR3: CTVGQGGNQPQHF
DNA: TGCACCGTTGGGCAGGGAGGAAATCAGCCCCAGCATTTT

D: TRBD2
length: 13
size: few
V: TRBV20-1
J: TRBJ2-1
CDR3: CSASRLAGNEQFF
DNA: TGCAGTGCTAGCCGTCTAGCGGGTAATGAGCAGTTCTTC

D: .
length: 12
size: many
V: TRBV29-1
J: TRBJ2-7
CDR3: CSVATTWYEQYF
DNA: TGCAGCGTTGCGACTACTTGGTACGAGCAGTACTTC

D: .
length: 13
size: .
V: TRBV6-5
J: TRBJ1-1
CDR3: CASSMGPHTEAFF
DNA: TGTGCCAGCAGCATGGGACCTCACACTGAAGCTTTCTTT

D: TRBD2
length: 17
size: few
V: TRBV5-1
J: TRBJ2-3
CDR3: CASSLRSSGRATDTQYF
DNA: TGCGCCAGCAGCTTGAGGTCTAGCGGGAGGGCCACAGATACGCAGTATTTT

D: .
length: 15
size: .
V: TRBV5-1
J: TRBJ2-7
CDR3: CASSFDSPEGTGQYF
DNA: TGCGCCAGCAGCTTCGACAGCCCTGAAGGAACCGGGCAGTACTTC

D: .
length: 12
size: .
V: TRBV29-1
J: TRBJ1-2
CDR3: CSVPGKDYGYTF
DNA: TGCAGCGTTCCCGGGAAAGACTATGGCTACACCTTC

D: .
length: 14
size: .
V: TRBV2
J: TRBJ2-1
CDR3: CASSDTRAHNEQFF
DNA: TGTGCCAGCAGTGACACGCGGGCCCACAATGAGCAGTTCTTC

D: TRBD1
length: 16
size: few
V: TRBV2
J: TRBJ2-7
CDR3: CASSDPTGWWSYEQYF
DNA: TGTGCCAGCAGTGACCCGACAGGGTGGTGGTCCTACGAGCAGTACTTC

D: TRBD2
length: 16
size: few
V: TRBV27
J: TRBJ2-1
CDR3: CASSLRPSGSYNEQFF
DNA: TGTGCCAGCAGTTTAAGGCCCAGCGGGAGCTACAATGAGCAGTTCTTC

D: .
length: 14
size: few
V: TRBV30
J: TRBJ2-1
CDR3: CAWSPVSSYNEQFF
DNA: TGTGCCTGGAGTCCGGTCAGCTCCTACAATGAGCAGTTCTTC

D: .
length: 10
size: few
V: TRBV12-3/TRBV12-4
J: TRBJ2-1
CDR3: CATSHNEQFF
DNA: TGTGCCACTAGCCACAATGAGCAGTTCTTC

D: TRBD1
length: 15
size: few
V: TRBV4-1
J: TRBJ1-6
CDR3: CASSQGQGESSPLHF
DNA: TGCGCCAGCAGCCAAGGACAGGGGGAGAGCTCACCCCTCCACTTT

D: TRBD2
length: 15
size: .
V: TRBV6-2/TRBV6-3
J: TRBJ2-1
CDR3: CASTERGYSYNEQFF
DNA: TGTGCCAGCACCGAGCGGGGATACTCCTACAATGAGCAGTTCTTC

D: .
length: 15
size: .
V: TRBV7-2
J: TRBJ1-1
CDR3: CASSLTLGQNTEAFF
DNA: TGTGCCAGCAGCTTAACCCTGGGACAGAACACTGAAGCTTTCTTT

D: TRBD2
length: 14
size: .
V: TRBV10-2
J: TRBJ2-7
CDR3: CASTGTSGSYEQYF
DNA: TGCGCCAGTACCGGGACTAGCGGGTCCTACGAGCAGTACTTC

D: .
length: 14
size: .
V: TRBV7-8
J: TRBJ2-3
CDR3: CASSLGLGADTQYF
DNA: TGTGCCAGCAGCTTAGGGCTAGGGGCAGATACGCAGTATTTT

D: .
length: 16
size: .
V: TRBV4-2
J: TRBJ1-5
CDR3: CASSQVGGAGNQPQHF
DNA: TGTGCCAGCAGCCAAGTCGGAGGGGCAGGGAATCAGCCCCAGCATTTT

D: TRBD2
length: 11
size: few
V: TRBV29-1
J: TRBJ2-7
CDR3: CSAERGYEQYF
DNA: TGCAGCGCCGAGCGGGGGTACGAGCAGTACTTC

D: TRBD2
length: 15
size: few
V: TRBV7-2
J: TRBJ2-3
CDR3: CASSLDGGSSDTQYF
DNA: TGTGCCAGCAGCTTAGATGGCGGGAGTTCAGATACGCAGTATTTT

D: .
length: 15
size: .
V: TRBV20-1
J: TRBJ2-5
CDR3: CCARDQGDFQETQYF
DNA: TGCTGTGCTAGAGATCAGGGAGATTTCCAAGAGACCCAGTACTTC

D: TRBD2
length: 15
size: .
V: TRBV7-6
J: TRBJ2-7
CDR3: CASSLGTSGRLEQYF
DNA: TGTGCCAGCAGCTTAGGGACTAGCGGGAGATTAGAGCAGTACTTC

D: TRBD2
length: 19
size: few
V: TRBV5-1
J: TRBJ2-5
CDR3: CASSKGLAGTIEAGETQYF
DNA: TGCGCCAGCAGCAAGGGACTAGCGGGAACGATAGAAGCCGGAGAGACCCAGTACTTC

D: TRBD2
length: 17
size: .
V: TRBV6-1
J: TRBJ2-7
CDR3: CASSGLPGLTQIYEQYF
DNA: TGTGCCAGCAGTGGTCTTCCGGGACTAACACAGATCTACGAGCAGTACTTC

D: TRBD1
length: 11
size: many
V: TRBV11-3
J: TRBJ2-1
CDR3: CASSFGTDRFF
DNA: TGTGCCAGCAGCTTCGGGACAGATAGGTTCTTC

D: TRBD1
length: 14
size: once
V: TRBV2
J: TRBJ2-7
CDR3: CASTVRTGAGEQYF
DNA: TGTGCCAGCACGGTCCGGACAGGGGCGGGCGAGCAGTACTTC

D: .
length: 14
size: few
V: TRBV20-1
J: TRBJ2-7
CDR3: CSARSRRSSYEQYF
DNA: TGCAGTGCTAGGTCCCGGCGGAGCTCCTACGAGCAGTACTTC

D: .
length: 13
size: .
V: TRBV9
J: TRBJ2-5
CDR3: CASSVRSQETQYF
DNA: TGTGCCAGCAGCGTAAGGAGTCAAGAGACCCAGTACTTC

D: .
length: 13
size: .
V: TRBV7-7
J: TRBJ2-7
CDR3: CASSLGHYYEQYF
DNA: TGTGCTAGCAGCTTAGGGCATTACTACGAGCAGTACTTC

D: .
length: 15
size: .
V: TRBV14
J: TRBJ1-6
CDR3: CASSPDSTYNSPLHF
DNA: TGTGCCAGCAGCCCAGACAGCACCTATAATTCACCCCTCCACTTT

D: .
length: 16
size: .
V: TRBV9
J: TRBJ2-4
CDR3: CASSVGRRGAKNIQYF
DNA: TGTGCCAGCAGCGTCGGCCGGAGGGGGGCCAAAAACATTCAGTACTTC

D: .
length: 16
size: .
V: TRBV6-5
J: TRBJ2-7
CDR3: CASSYSSLGAAYEQYF
DNA: TGTGCCAGCAGTTACTCGAGTTTAGGAGCGGCCTACGAGCAGTACTTC

D: TRBD1
length: 17
size: .
V: TRBV7-8
J: TRBJ1-2
CDR3: CASSFGARQGAPYGYTF
DNA: TGTGCCAGCAGCTTCGGGGCGAGACAGGGAGCACCCTATGGCTACACCTTC

D: .
length: 15
size: once
V: TRBV12-3/TRBV12-4
J: TRBJ2-5
CDR3: CASNSDRSVRGTQYF
DNA: TGTGCCAGCAATTCCGACAGGAGCGTCCGAGGGACCCAGTACTTC

D: .
length: 11
size: .
V: TRBV20-1
J: TRBJ2-7
CDR3: CSTSGPYEQYF
DNA: TGCAGTACTTCAGGGCCCTACGAGCAGTACTTC

D: .
length: 12
size: .
V: TRBV28
J: TRBJ2-1
CDR3: CASQPTRNEQFF
DNA: TGTGCCAGCCAACCAACAAGGAATGAGCAGTTCTTC